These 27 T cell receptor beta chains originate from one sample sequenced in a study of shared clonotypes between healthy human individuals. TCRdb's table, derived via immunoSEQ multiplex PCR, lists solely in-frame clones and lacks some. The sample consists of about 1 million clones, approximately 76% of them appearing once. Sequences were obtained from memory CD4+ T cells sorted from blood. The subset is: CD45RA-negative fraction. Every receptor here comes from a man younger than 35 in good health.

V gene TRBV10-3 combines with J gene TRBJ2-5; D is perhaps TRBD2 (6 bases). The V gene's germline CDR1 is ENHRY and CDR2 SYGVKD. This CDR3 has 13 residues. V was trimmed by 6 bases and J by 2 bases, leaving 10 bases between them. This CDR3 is CAIRGGEQETQYF. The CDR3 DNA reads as TGTGCCATCAGAGGAGGGGAACAAGAGACCCAGTACTTC.

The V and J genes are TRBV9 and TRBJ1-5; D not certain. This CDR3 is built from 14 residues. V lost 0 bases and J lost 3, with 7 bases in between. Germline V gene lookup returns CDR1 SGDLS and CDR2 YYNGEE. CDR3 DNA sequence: TGTGCCAGCAGCGTAGGCAGCAACAATCAGCCCCAGCATTTT. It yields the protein CASSVGSNNQPQHF. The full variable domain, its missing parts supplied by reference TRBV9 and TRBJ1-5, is DSGVTQTPKHLITATGQRVTLRCSPRSGDLSVYWYQQSLDQGLQFLIQYYNGEERAKGNILERFSAQQFPDLHSELNLSSLELGDSALYFCASSVGSNNQPQHFGDGTRLSIL.

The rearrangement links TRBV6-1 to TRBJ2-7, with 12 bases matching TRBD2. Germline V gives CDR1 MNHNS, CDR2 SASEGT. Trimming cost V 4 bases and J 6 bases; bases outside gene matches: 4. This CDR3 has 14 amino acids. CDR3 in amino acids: CASSVLAGGSEQYF. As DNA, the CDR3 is TGTGCCAGCAGTGTACTAGCGGGAGGTTCCGAGCAGTACTTC.

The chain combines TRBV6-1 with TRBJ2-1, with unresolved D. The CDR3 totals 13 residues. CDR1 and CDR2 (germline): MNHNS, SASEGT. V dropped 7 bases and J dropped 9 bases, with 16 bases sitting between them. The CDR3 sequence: CASNQDRIGEQFF. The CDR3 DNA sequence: TGTGCCAGCAACCAGGATCGGATAGGTGAGCAGTTCTTC.

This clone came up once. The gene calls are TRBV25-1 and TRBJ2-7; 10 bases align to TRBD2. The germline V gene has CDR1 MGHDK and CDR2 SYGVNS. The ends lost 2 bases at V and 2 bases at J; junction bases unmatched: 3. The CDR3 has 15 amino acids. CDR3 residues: CASSEALAGAYEQYF. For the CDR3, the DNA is TGTGCCAGCAGTGAAGCCCTAGCGGGAGCCTACGAGCAGTACTTC.

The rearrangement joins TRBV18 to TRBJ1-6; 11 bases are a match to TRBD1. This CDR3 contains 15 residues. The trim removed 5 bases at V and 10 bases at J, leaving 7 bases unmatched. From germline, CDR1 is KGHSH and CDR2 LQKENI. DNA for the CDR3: TGTGCCAGCTCAACAGGCGGGACAGGGGGGTCACCCCTCCACTTT. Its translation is CASSTGGTGGSPLHF.

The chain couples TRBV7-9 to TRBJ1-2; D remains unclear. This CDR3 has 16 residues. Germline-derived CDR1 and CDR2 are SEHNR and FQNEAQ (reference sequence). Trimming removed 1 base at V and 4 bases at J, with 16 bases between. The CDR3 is CASSLGAPDGSYGYTF. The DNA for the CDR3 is TGTGCCAGCAGCTTAGGGGCGCCCGACGGCTCCTATGGCTACACCTTC.

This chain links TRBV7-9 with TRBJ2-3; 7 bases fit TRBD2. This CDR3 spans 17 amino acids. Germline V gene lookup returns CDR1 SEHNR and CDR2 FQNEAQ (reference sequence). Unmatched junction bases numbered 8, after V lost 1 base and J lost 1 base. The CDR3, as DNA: TGTGCCAGCAGCTTAGGAAGCGCGGCGGGGGGCACAGATACGCAGTATTTT. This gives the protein CASSLGSAAGGTDTQYF.

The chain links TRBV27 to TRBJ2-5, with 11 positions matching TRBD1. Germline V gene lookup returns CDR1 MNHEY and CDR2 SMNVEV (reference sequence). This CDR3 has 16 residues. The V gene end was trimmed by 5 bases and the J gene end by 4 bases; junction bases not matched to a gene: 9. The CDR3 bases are TGTGCCAGCAGTCCAAGAAGGGACAGGGGGAGAGAGACCCAGTACTTC. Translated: CASSPRRDRGRETQYF.

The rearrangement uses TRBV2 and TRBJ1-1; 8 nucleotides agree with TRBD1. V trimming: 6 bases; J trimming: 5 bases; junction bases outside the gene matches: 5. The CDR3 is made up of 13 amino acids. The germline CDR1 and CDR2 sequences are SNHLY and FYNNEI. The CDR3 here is CASRVGQGTEAFF. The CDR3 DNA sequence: TGTGCCAGCAGGGTTGGACAGGGAACTGAAGCTTTCTTT. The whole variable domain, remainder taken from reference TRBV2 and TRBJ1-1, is EPEVTQTPSHQVTQMGQEVILRCVPISNHLYFYWYRQILGQKVEFLVSFYNNEISEKSEIFDDQFSVERPDGSNFTLKIRSTKLEDSAMYFCASRVGQGTEAFFGQGTRLTVV.

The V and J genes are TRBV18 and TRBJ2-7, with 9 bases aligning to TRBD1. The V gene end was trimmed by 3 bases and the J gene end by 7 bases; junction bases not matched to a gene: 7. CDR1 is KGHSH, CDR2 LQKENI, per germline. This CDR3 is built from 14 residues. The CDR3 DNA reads TGTGCCAGCTCACCTAAGGGACAGGGTCAGGAGCAGTACTTC. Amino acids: CASSPKGQGQEQYF.

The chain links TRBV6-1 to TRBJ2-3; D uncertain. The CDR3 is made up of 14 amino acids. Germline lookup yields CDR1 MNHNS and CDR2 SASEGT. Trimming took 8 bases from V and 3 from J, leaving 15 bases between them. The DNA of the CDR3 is TGTGCCAGCGCGCGGCAGGTCGGGACAGATACGCAGTATTTT. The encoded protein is CASARQVGTDTQYF.

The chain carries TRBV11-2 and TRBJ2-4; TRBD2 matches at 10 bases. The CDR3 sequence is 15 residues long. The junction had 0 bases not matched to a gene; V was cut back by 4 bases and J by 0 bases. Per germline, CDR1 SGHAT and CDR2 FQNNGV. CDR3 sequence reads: CASSWTSGAKNIQYF. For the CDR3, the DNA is TGTGCCAGCAGCTGGACTAGCGGAGCCAAAAACATTCAGTACTTC.

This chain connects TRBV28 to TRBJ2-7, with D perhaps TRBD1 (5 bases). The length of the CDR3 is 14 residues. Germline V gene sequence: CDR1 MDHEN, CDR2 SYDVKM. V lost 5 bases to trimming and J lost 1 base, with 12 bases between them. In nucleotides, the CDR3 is TGTGCCAGCAGTCTGGACACGATTTCCTACGAGCAGTACTTC. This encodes CASSLDTISYEQYF.

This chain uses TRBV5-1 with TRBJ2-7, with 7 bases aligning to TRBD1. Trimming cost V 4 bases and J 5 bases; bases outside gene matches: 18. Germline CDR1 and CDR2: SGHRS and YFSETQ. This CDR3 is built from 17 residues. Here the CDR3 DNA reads TGCGCCAGCAGCCTCACGGGGATGGACAGGTCACGCCACGAGCAGTACTTC. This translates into CASSLTGMDRSRHEQYF.

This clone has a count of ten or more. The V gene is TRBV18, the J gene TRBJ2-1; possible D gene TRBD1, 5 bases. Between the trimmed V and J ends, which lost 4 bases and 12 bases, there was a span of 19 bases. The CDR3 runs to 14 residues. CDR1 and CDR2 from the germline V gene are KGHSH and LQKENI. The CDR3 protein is CASSLGQGAPTQFF. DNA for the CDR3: TGTGCCAGCTCACTTGGGCAGGGCGCCCCGACGCAGTTCTTC.

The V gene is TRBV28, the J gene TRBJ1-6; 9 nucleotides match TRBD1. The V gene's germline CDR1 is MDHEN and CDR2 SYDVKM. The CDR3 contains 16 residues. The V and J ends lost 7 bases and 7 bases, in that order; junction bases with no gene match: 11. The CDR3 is CASTKQGASLNSPLHF. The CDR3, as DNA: TGTGCCAGCACGAAACAGGGGGCTAGTTTGAATTCACCCCTCCACTTT.

DNA for the CDR3: TGTGCCAGCAGCTCAGAGAGACAGGGAGAAGCTTTCTTT. It is translated as CASSSERQGEAFF. The V and J genes are TRBV11-2 and TRBJ1-1; 7 bases align to TRBD1. The CDR3 has 13 residues. J gave up 8 bases and V 4 bases, and 7 bases lay outside the gene matches. The germline gives CDR1 SGHAT, CDR2 FQNNGV.

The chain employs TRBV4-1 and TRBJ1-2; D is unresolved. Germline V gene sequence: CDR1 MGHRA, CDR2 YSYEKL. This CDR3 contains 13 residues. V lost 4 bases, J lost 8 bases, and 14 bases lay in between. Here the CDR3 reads CASSPRLGEGYTF. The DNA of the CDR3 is TGCGCCAGCAGCCCCCGTCTAGGAGAAGGCTACACCTTC.

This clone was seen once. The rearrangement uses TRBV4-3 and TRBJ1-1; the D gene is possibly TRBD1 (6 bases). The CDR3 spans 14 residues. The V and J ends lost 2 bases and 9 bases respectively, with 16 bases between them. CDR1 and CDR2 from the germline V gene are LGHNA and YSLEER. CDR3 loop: CASSQSGAGGKAFF. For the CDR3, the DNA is TGCGCCAGCAGCCAATCAGGGGCGGGAGGTAAAGCTTTCTTT.

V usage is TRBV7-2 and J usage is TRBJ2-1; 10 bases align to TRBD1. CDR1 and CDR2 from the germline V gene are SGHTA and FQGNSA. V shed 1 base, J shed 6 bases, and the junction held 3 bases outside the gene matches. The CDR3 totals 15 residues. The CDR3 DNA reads TGTGCCAGCAGCTTAGGGACAGGGGGTTTCAATGAGCAGTTCTTC. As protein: CASSLGTGGFNEQFF. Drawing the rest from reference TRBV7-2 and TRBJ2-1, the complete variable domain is GAGVSQSPSNKVTEKGKDVELRCDPISGHTALYWYRQSLGQGLEFLIYFQGNSAPDKSGLPSDRFSAERTGGSVSTLTIQRTQQEDSAVYLCASSLGTGGFNEQFFGPGTRLTVL.

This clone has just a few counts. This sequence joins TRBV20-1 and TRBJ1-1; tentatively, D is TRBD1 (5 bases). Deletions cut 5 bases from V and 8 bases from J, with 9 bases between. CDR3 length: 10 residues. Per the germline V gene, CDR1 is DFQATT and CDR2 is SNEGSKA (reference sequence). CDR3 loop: CSAGGGEAFF. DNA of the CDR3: TGCAGTGCTGGGGGGGGAGAAGCTTTCTTT.

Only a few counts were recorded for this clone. As DNA, the CDR3 is TGTGCCAGCAGTCCCGGGACTCGAGAGATCAATGAGCAGTTCTTC. This translates into CASSPGTREINEQFF. The gene calls are TRBV2 and TRBJ2-1; D perhaps matches TRBD2 (6 bases). Trimming took 5 bases from V and 6 from J, leaving 17 bases between them. From germline, CDR1 is SNHLY and CDR2 FYNNEI. The length of the CDR3 is 15 residues.

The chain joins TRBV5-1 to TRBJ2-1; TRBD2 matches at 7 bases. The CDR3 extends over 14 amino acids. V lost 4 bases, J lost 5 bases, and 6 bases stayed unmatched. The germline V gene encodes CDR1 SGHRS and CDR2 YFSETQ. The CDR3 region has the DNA TGCGCCAGCAGCGCCCGGCTAGCGGACAATGAGCAGTTCTTC. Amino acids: CASSARLADNEQFF.

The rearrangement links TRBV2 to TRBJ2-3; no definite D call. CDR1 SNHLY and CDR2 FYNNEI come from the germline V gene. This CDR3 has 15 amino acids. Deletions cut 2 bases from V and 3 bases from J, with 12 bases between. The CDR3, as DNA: TGTGCCAGCAGTGAATGGAGTGGTGGAACAGATACGCAGTATTTT. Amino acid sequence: CASSEWSGGTDTQYF.

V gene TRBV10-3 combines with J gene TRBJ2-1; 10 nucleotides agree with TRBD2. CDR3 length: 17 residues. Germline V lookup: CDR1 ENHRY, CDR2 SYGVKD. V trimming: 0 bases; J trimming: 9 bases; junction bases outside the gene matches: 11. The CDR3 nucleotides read TGTGCCATCAGTGAGTCTATGAAGGGAGCGGGAGGGGGTGAGCAGTTCTTC. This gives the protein CAISESMKGAGGGEQFF.

CDR3 sequence: CASRGSTGRDEQYF. As DNA, the CDR3 is TGTGCCAGCAGAGGATCGACAGGGCGCGACGAGCAGTACTTC. This chain uses TRBV2 with TRBJ2-7, with 7 nucleotides matching TRBD1. The CDR3 has 14 residues. Unmatched junction bases numbered 10, after V lost 6 bases and J lost 5 bases. Germline V lookup: CDR1 SNHLY, CDR2 FYNNEI.